The rows below give T cell receptor beta chains drawn from one sample of a study of control samples from healthy donors and cancer patients. Assay used: immunoSEQ multiplex PCR; TCRdb lists only in-frame clones, some missing. The sample has over 100,000 clones, about 89% seen once. The sample consisted of blood. These receptors all come from a woman aged 45-65 years in good health. CDR3s leave out the opening cysteine and the closing phenylalanine or tryptophan. Each record gives: V gene, J gene, clone size, CDR3 protein. Rows may omit the clone size; those that give it use once, few, many or a size class.

TRBV7-8,TRBJ1-4,-,ASSSRTTNEKLF
TRBV7-9,TRBJ2-1,-,ASSLAGTSGRYEQF
TRBV29-1,TRBJ1-5,-,SVGQGNQPQH
TRBV9,TRBJ2-1,-,ASSVGGTSGRDEQF
TRBV7-8,TRBJ1-5,few,ASSLLDTEGPQH
TRBV7-9,TRBJ1-1,-,ASSTRTGPNTEAF
TRBV19,TRBJ2-3,-,ASSARLAGGSDTQY
TRBV7-6,TRBJ1-3,-,ASRGAQDSGNTIY
TRBV7-3,TRBJ1-1,-,ASSLTPGGEGEAF
TRBV30,TRBJ1-2,-,AWSRTGGFDGYT
TRBV9,TRBJ1-2,-,ASSPDRSFGYT
TRBV2,TRBJ1-2,-,ASSEEVSIYGYT
TRBV5-4,TRBJ2-1,-,ASSSPSGRGDEQF
TRBV5-1,TRBJ2-2,-,ASSWGQGGTTGELF
TRBV30,TRBJ1-3,few,AWRKRGLGQGISGNTIY
TRBV7-9,TRBJ2-2,-,ASSKKSTRDAKGNGELF
TRBV6-6,TRBJ1-1,few,ASSYYSSNTEAF
TRBV5-6,TRBJ2-7,-,ASSPRTGAGSYEQY
TRBV29-1,TRBJ1-2,-,SGGQDRGYT
TRBV5-1,TRBJ2-3,-,ASSFGQEQDTQY
TRBV5-6,TRBJ1-5,-,ASSLVSSNQPQH
TRBV7-9,TRBJ2-2,-,ASTQGGGGELF
TRBV13,TRBJ2-7,-,ASMGGGAQEQY
TRBV2,TRBJ1-2,-,ASRRAATGTGGYT
TRBV30,TRBJ1-2,-,AWSSLWGGSLNYGYT
TRBV2,TRBJ2-1,-,ASKAGTSGYNEQF
TRBV2,TRBJ2-1,-,ASSVLGGEAEQF
TRBV15,TRBJ1-5,-,ATSRAGLTPNSNQPQH
TRBV19,TRBJ1-1,-,ASSPGTEAF
TRBV5-6,TRBJ2-1,-,ASSLASEQF
TRBV28,TRBJ1-5,-,ASSLTGGIQPQH
TRBV11-1,TRBJ1-6,-,ASSLRRSGGSPLH
TRBV27,TRBJ1-3,-,ASSLLGTPGNTIY
TRBV11-3,TRBJ1-1,few,ASSLEGNTEAF
TRBV10-1,TRBJ2-7,-,ASSEHTTYEQY
TRBV14,TRBJ1-2,-,ASSHLGYSGDLAYGYT
TRBV10-1,TRBJ2-7,-,ASSESSPYEQY
TRBV6-1,TRBJ1-5,once,ASSDDRPNQPQH
TRBV6-4,TRBJ2-6,-,ASAADSSGANVLT
TRBV12-3/TRBV12-4,TRBJ2-1,-,ASRLAGEQF
TRBV2,TRBJ2-3,-,ASSGRGTDTQY
TRBV6-5,TRBJ2-3,-,ASSRTSEDTQY
TRBV23-1,TRBJ1-1,-,ASSQSQEGANTEAF
TRBV3-1/TRBV3-2,TRBJ2-1,-,ASSQRGNEQF
TRBV5-1,TRBJ1-1,once,ASRETGGTEAF